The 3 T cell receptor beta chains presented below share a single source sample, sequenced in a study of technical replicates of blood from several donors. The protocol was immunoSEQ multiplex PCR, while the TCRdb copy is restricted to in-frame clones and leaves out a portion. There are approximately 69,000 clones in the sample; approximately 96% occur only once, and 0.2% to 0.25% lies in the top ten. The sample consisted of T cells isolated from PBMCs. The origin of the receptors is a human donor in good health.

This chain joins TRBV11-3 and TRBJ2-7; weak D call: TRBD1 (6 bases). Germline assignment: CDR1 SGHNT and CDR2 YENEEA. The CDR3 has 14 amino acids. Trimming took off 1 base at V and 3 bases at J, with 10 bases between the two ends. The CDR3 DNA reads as TGTGCCAGCAGCTTAGTCTCACAGGGCTACGAGCAGTACTTC. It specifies CASSLVSQGYEQYF.

Here the CDR3 reads CATSPTGAPNTEAFF. The CDR3 DNA reads as TGTGCCACCAGCCCGACAGGGGCCCCGAACACTGAAGCTTTCTTT. The V call is TRBV15, the J call TRBJ1-1, with TRBD1 identical over 8 bases. The CDR3 is 15 residues long. V shed 5 bases, J shed 1 base, and the junction held 6 bases outside the gene matches. Germline CDR1 reads LNHNV; CDR2 reads YYDKDF (reference sequence).

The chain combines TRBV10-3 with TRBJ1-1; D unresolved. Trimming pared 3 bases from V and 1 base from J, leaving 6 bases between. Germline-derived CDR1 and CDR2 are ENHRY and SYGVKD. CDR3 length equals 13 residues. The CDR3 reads CAISDGRNTEAFF. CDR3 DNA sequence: TGTGCCATCAGTGATGGGCGGAACACTGAAGCTTTCTTT.